This T cell receptor beta chain is from a study of OX40 agonist ivuxolimab in advanced cancers. Study-wide background: Ivuxolimab is a fully human IgG2 antibody that activates OX40 (CD134). Study findings and constraints: Circulating CD4+ and CD8+ T cells showed clonal expansion by week 6 at 0.1 to 3.0 mg/kg.

The CDR3 runs to 15 residues. Germline CDR1 MNHNS, CDR2 SASEGT. V lost 1 base and J lost 3, with 11 bases in between. As regards this clone: What it binds is not known.

Some clones are missing from TCRdb's copy, which holds only in-frame ones; the method was immunoSEQ multiplex PCR. The data hold 45,000 to 65,000 clones, with 85% to 90% observed a single time. The chain joins TRBV6-1 to TRBJ2-3, with D perhaps TRBD1 (5 bases). This TCR was recovered from an adult with an advanced solid tumor such as melanoma, head and neck, liver or kidney cancer. The source was CD4+ or CD8+ T cells sorted from blood, collected in a trial of the OX40 agonist ivuxolimab. CDR3 protein: CASSEEGRVTDTQYF. DNA of the CDR3: TGTGCCAGCAGTGAAGAAGGCAGGGTAACAGATACGCAGTATTTT.